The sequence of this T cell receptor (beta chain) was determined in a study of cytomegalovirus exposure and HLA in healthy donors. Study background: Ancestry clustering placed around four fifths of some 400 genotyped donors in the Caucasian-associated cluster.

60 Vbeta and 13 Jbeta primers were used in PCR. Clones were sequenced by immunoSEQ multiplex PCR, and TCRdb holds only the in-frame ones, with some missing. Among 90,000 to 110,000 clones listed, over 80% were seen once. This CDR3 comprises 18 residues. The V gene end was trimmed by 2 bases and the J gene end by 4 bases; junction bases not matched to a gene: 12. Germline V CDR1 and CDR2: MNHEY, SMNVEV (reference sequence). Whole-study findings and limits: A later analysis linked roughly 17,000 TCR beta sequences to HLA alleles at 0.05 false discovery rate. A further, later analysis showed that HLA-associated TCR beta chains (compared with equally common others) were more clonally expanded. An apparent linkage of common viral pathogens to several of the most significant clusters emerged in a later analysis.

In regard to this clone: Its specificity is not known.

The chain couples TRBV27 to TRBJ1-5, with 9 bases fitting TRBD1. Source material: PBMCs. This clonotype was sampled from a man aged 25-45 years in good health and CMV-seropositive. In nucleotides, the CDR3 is TGTGCCAGCAGTTTAGGGGGGGGACAGGGCAGCCCTAATCAGCCCCAGCATTTT. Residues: CASSLGGGQGSPNQPQHF.